The rows below give T cell receptor beta chains drawn from one sample of a study of blood T cell repertoires in COVID-19. Profiling relied on immunoSEQ multiplex PCR, and the TCRdb table lists in-frame clones only, not all of them. Among over 65,000 clones listed, around four fifths were seen once. The sample comprised peripheral blood. These receptors all stem from a man older than 75 with active or convalescent COVID-19. The CDR3 runs from the conserved cysteine through the conserved F or W. Each record gives: V gene, clone size, CDR3 length, J gene, CDR3 protein. Clone size is given for some rows only: seen once, a few or many times, or a class if the clone is expanded.

TRBV24-1	few	18	TRBJ2-5	CATSDTEGWLSDQETQYF
TRBV30	once	14	TRBJ1-2	CASSPQGSGYGYTF
TRBV7-9	NA	14	TRBJ1-3	CASSLAGGGNTIYF
TRBV5-1	NA	16	TRBJ1-4	CASSRTGARTNEKLFF
TRBV7-2	few	12	TRBJ2-3	CASSLVSDTQYF
TRBV3-1/TRBV3-2	NA	13	TRBJ1-3	CASSRSSGNTIYF
TRBV2	NA	15	TRBJ2-1	CASRERTGGHNEQFF
TRBV7-9	once	12	TRBJ2-2	CASSLGEGELFF
TRBV19	NA	15	TRBJ1-5	CASSATGGGHQPQHF
TRBV6-1	few	14	TRBJ2-3	CASQGRRGTDTQYF
TRBV5-1	NA	17	TRBJ2-3	CASSLGTSGRSLGTQYF
TRBV5-1	few	15	TRBJ2-1	CASSVPGQGLNEQFF
TRBV5-1	NA	15	TRBJ1-5	CASSLGTGGYQPQHF
TRBV18	once	14	TRBJ2-3	CASSRSSGTDTQYF
TRBV7-8	NA	18	TRBJ2-4	CASSSRPASRELVNIQYF
TRBV5-4	once	15	TRBJ2-5	CASSLRLAGVGTQYF
TRBV27	once	14	TRBJ1-2	CASSLTGKTYGYTF
TRBV5-1	NA	16	TRBJ2-5	CASSLSLAGAQETQYF
TRBV7-9	NA	16	TRBJ1-4	CASSSTTGTGYEKLFF
TRBV13	NA	14	TRBJ2-5	CASSFKTAQETQYF
TRBV5-1	NA	14	TRBJ1-5	CASSSNGGNQPQHF
TRBV3-1/TRBV3-2	NA	17	TRBJ2-2	CASSRENSGVNTGELFF
TRBV21-1	NA	18	TRBJ2-1	CASSTLRLFGNSYNEQFF
TRBV7-2	NA	16	TRBJ2-1	CASSSRDRGSYNEQFF
TRBV6-4	once	13	TRBJ2-3	CASSVGGADTQYF
TRBV14	once	14	TRBJ2-1	CASSRGTSGAEQFF
TRBV13	NA	14	TRBJ1-2	CASRYSGVVASYTF
TRBV24-1	NA	13	TRBJ2-3	CATRARLQGLLYF
TRBV5-6	NA	17	TRBJ2-1	CASSYGDRSTIYNEQFF